This TCR beta chain appears in the sequencing data of a study of identical twins. The study, taken as a whole, reports: Invariant cells of the MAIT and iNKT types might have partly distorted the zero-insertion analyses. Alpha sequences that were out-of-frame and twin-shared showed an excess of low generation probability.

This clonotype turned up a few times. The antigen is not known. TCRdb processed the 5' RACE reads anew with MiXCR; each CDR3 protein has one entry. The top ten hold approximately 0.5% of the sample, which has around 490,000 distinct CDR3 sequences, around 24% seen once. The CDR3 loop spans 15 amino acids. Germline trimming cut 4 bases from V and 0 bases from J; bases unmatched to any gene: 3. Germline CDR1 and CDR2: DFQATT and SNEGSKA (reference sequence). In addition, the sample was reused for a study of yellow fever vaccine responses in identical twins.

The TCR comes from a woman aged 18 to 35 in good health. The chain is built from TRBV20-1 and TRBJ2-5, with 12 bases matching TRBD2. The sequenced sample consisted of CD4+ T cells sorted from blood. CDR3 sequence: CSATGTSGYQETQYF. Here the CDR3 DNA reads TGCAGTGCTACCGGGACTAGCGGGTACCAAGAGACCCAGTACTTC.